A selection of T cell receptor beta chains follows, all from one sample in a study of response to subunit inactivated influenza vaccine. In TCRdb, the RT-PCR reads were re-called with MiXCR into one record per CDR3 protein. The table includes more than 600,000 distinct CDR3 sequences, around a sixth detected once. The material was PBMCs from blood, obtained around 5 days after vaccination. The receptor source for this set is a middle-aged man who received an inactivated influenza vaccine. Each CDR3 is given without its conserved first and last residue.

TRBJ1-1 TRBV4-3 ASSQGGGAF
TRBJ2-4 TRBV20-1 SAKDGEGHIQY
TRBJ1-5 TRBV3-1 ASSPASGGNQPQH
TRBJ2-5 TRBV28 ASSASMGLVGEETQY
TRBJ2-4 TRBV20-1 SALGQSSSVGIQY
TRBJ2-3 TRBV6-4 ASSEDFSTDTQY
TRBJ1-2 TRBV4-3 ASSPQTTGNYGYT
TRBJ2-1 TRBV5-1 ASSLPASYNEQF
TRBJ2-3 TRBV7-9 ASSLWGGGATDTQY
TRBJ1-2 TRBV4-3 ASSQDAQVGGYT
TRBJ2-7 TRBV25-1 ASSDRTGSYEQY
TRBJ2-7 TRBV11-2 ASSASGGNYEQY
TRBJ2-1 TRBV24-1 ATRFGGSNEQF
TRBJ2-6 TRBV10-3 AISAGVSSVLT
TRBJ2-3 TRBV7-2 ASSRLQLDTQY
TRBJ2-7 TRBV29-1 SAQTRNNYEQY
TRBJ2-1 TRBV29-1 SVTAGPGQAFNEQF
TRBJ2-1 TRBV6-2/TRBV6-3 ASRSDRENSYNEQF
TRBJ2-7 TRBV5-1 ASSIGLAGGYYEQY
TRBJ1-5 TRBV6-1 ASRSDGTNQPQH
TRBJ2-1 TRBV20-1 SARTTSNEQF